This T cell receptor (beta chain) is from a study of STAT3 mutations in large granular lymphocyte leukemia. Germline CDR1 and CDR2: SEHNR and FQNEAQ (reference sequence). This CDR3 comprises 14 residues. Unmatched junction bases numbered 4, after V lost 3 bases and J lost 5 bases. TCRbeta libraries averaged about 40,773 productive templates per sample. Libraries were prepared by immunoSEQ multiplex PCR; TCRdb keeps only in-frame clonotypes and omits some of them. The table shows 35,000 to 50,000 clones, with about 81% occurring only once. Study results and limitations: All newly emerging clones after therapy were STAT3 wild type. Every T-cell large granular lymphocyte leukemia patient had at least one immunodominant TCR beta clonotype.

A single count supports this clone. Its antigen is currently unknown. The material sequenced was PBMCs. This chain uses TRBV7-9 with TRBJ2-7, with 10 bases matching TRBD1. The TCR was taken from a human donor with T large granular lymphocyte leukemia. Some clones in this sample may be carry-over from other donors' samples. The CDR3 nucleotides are TGTGCCAGCAGCTTGGGGACAGGGGTCCACGAGCAGTACTTC. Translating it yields CASSLGTGVHEQYF.